This T cell receptor beta chain was recorded in a study of neurological immune-mediated disorders. TCRdb analysed the 5' RACE reads with MiXCR anew, one entry per CDR3 protein. The data hold roughly 62,000 distinct CDR3 sequences, with around 3.8% observed a single time. The table lists this clonotype with many counts. The antigen is undetermined. The study, taken as a whole, reports: Private repertoires in all groups were suggested by the finding that expanded clones across subjects shared no CDR3 amino acid sequences. The study phylogenetically grouped the repertoires of 18 of 34 multiple sclerosis patients into one related-CDR3 cluster, a possible signature. Patients with HTLV-1-associated myelopathy showed the most TCR clonal expansion. Those with multiple sclerosis showed the least, falling below healthy controls.

V lost 5 bases to trimming and J lost 0 bases; unmatched junction nucleotides: 5. The CDR3 spans 16 residues. Germline V gene lookup returns CDR1 SGHTA and CDR2 FQGNSA. This chain links TRBV7-2 with TRBJ1-3; 9 bases align to TRBD1. Material: PBMCs. The sequence was collected from a woman between 45 and 65 years old with multiple sclerosis. This CDR3 is CASSRDRAFSGNTIYF. CDR3 in DNA: TGTGCCAGCAGCCGGGACAGGGCCTTCTCTGGAAACACCATATATTTT.